Following are 27 T cell receptor beta chains from one sample sequenced in a study of T cell responses to AZD1222 COVID-19 vaccine. Sequencing was performed with immunoSEQ multiplex PCR; in TCRdb, only in-frame clones are kept and a portion is missing. The sample comprises roughly 150,000 clones, approximately 90% of which are singletons, and about 7% rests with the top ten. This sample comprised peripheral blood, obtained after recovery from COVID-19. Every receptor here comes from an adult who had recovered from COVID-19.

J is TRBJ1-2 and V is TRBV7-8; possibly TRBD1 for D (6 bases). V lost 5 bases and J 4 bases, leaving 11 bases between the germline ends. There are 13 residues in the CDR3. Germline CDR1 is SGHVS and CDR2 is FQNEAQ. The CDR3 region is CASSATGPYGYTF. CDR3 sequence (DNA): TGTGCCAGCAGCGCGACAGGCCCCTATGGCTACACCTTC.

This clone was seen a handful of times. This chain uses TRBV10-1 with TRBJ1-3, with D hard to call. Germline V gene data show CDR1 as WNHNN and CDR2 as SYGVQD (reference sequence). V was cut by 6 bases and J by 2 bases, with 8 bases left in between. The CDR3 is made up of 13 amino acids. The CDR3 region is CASSGGTGNTIYF. The CDR3 DNA sequence: TGCGCCAGCAGCGGTGGAACTGGAAACACCATATATTTT.

This chain connects TRBV28 to TRBJ2-1; 13 positions agree with TRBD2. This CDR3 comprises 16 residues. J lost 9 bases, V lost 3 bases, and 8 bases had no gene match. Germline lookup yields CDR1 MDHEN and CDR2 SYDVKM. The CDR3 loop reads CASSFPGTSGKGEQFF. The DNA of the CDR3 is TGTGCCAGCAGTTTCCCCGGGACTAGCGGGAAGGGTGAGCAGTTCTTC.

The J gene is TRBJ1-5, the V gene TRBV28; TRBD1 might be the D (6 bases). The CDR3 contains 14 residues. CDR1 MDHEN and CDR2 SYDVKM come from the germline V gene. Trimming shortened V by 5 bases and J by 6 bases, and 14 bases separated the two germline ends. The DNA for the CDR3 is TGTGCCAGCAGTCCGCGACAGGAGCGTCAGCCCCAGCATTTT. Amino acid sequence: CASSPRQERQPQHF.

The V call is TRBV9, the J call TRBJ2-5; D is unresolved. Germline assignment: CDR1 SGDLS and CDR2 YYNGEE. V lost 0 bases and J lost 5, with 8 bases in between. This CDR3 contains 13 residues. The CDR3 region is CASSVEVLETQYF. The CDR3 coding sequence is TGTGCCAGCAGCGTAGAGGTCCTGGAGACCCAGTACTTC. The variable domain in full, completed from reference TRBV9 and TRBJ2-5, reads DSGVTQTPKHLITATGQRVTLRCSPRSGDLSVYWYQQSLDQGLQFLIQYYNGEERAKGNILERFSAQQFPDLHSELNLSSLELGDSALYFCASSVEVLETQYFGPGTRLLVL.

The chain is built from TRBV12-3 or TRBV12-4 and TRBJ1-3, with no clear D. The CDR3 runs to 12 residues. The V gene lost 2 bases and the J gene lost 4 bases, with 3 bases spanning the gap. CDR3 sequence reads: CASSLWGNTIYF. As DNA, the CDR3 is TGTGCCAGCAGTTTATGGGGAAACACCATATATTTT.

The chain is built from TRBV28 and TRBJ2-7, with D uncertain. With 6 bases removed from V and 0 bases from J, the gap between germline ends came to 6 bases. Germline CDR1 MDHEN, CDR2 SYDVKM. CDR3 length: 12 residues. Here the CDR3 reads CASSPVSYEQYF. CDR3 nucleotide sequence: TGTGCCAGCAGCCCTGTCTCCTACGAGCAGTACTTC.

V and J are TRBV27 and TRBJ1-1; D is unclear. Trimming left V 6 bases short and J 8 bases short, with 16 bases between. Per germline, CDR1 MNHEY and CDR2 SMNVEV (reference sequence). The CDR3 is 13 residues long. CDR3 DNA: TGTGCCAGCAGCTTAGACCGCGACCAGGAAGCTTTCTTT. Amino acids: CASSLDRDQEAFF.

This clone was counted a single time. The chain combines TRBV4-2 with TRBJ2-7; D may be TRBD1 (6 bases). The CDR3 is 14 residues long. The V end was cut by 4 bases, the J end by 5 bases, with 15 bases between. Germline V gives CDR1 LGHNA, CDR2 YNFKEQ. CDR3 amino acids: CASSRNRDSHEQYF. CDR3 coding DNA: TGTGCCAGCAGCCGTAACAGGGATAGCCACGAGCAGTACTTC.

The rearrangement joins TRBV3-1 (or the pseudogene TRBV3-2) to TRBJ1-1, with D unresolved. Trimming pared 0 bases from V and 0 bases from J, leaving 5 bases between. CDR3 length: 14 amino acids. From germline, CDR1 is LGHDT and CDR2 YNNKEL (reference sequence). Here the CDR3 DNA reads TGTGCCAGCAGCCAAGAGCCGTTGAACACTGAAGCTTTCTTT. It yields the protein CASSQEPLNTEAFF.

The CDR3 bases are TGTGCCAGCAGTTTTGGGGTACGCGGCAATCAGCCCCAGCATTTT. Amino acid sequence: CASSFGVRGNQPQHF. V gene TRBV28 combines with J gene TRBJ1-5; D is unclear. The CDR3 extends over 15 amino acids. Trimming removed 3 bases from V and 2 bases from J, with 11 bases in between. Germline-derived CDR1 and CDR2 are MDHEN and SYDVKM. The full variable domain, completed using reference TRBV28 and TRBJ1-5, is DVKVTQSSRYLVKRTGEKVFLECVQDMDHENMFWYRQDPGLGLRLIYFSYDVKMKEKGDIPEGYSVSREKKERFSLILESASTNQTSMYLCASSFGVRGNQPQHFGDGTRLSIL.

This clone was picked up a small number of times. The chain's CDR3 is CASTPGQANTEAFF. The DNA for the CDR3 is TGTGCCAGCACCCCTGGACAGGCGAACACTGAAGCTTTCTTT. The J gene is TRBJ1-1, the V gene TRBV2; 7 bases align to TRBD1. This CDR3 has 14 amino acids. Germline assignment: CDR1 SNHLY and CDR2 FYNNEI. Germline trimming cut 7 bases from V and 1 base from J; bases unmatched to any gene: 6.

The rearrangement joins TRBV3-1 (or the pseudogene TRBV3-2) to TRBJ1-5; weak D call: TRBD1 (5 bases). V lost 4 bases, J lost 4 bases, and 11 bases lay in between. The length of the CDR3 is 14 residues. Germline loops: CDR1 LGHDT, CDR2 YNNKEL (reference sequence). The CDR3 DNA is TGTGCCAGCAGCCCAGCGACAGAAAATCAGCCCCAGCATTTT. Residues: CASSPATENQPQHF.

This clone showed up many times. The V gene is TRBV19, the J gene TRBJ2-2, with 11 bases aligning to TRBD2. The trim removed 8 bases at V and 1 base at J, leaving 3 bases unmatched. Per germline, CDR1 LNHDA and CDR2 SQIVND (reference sequence). The CDR3 consists of 15 residues. CDR3 nucleotide sequence: TGTGCCAGTTCGGGACTAGCGGTGAACACCGGGGAGCTGTTTTTT. Its translation: CASSGLAVNTGELFF.

V usage is TRBV10-3 and J usage is TRBJ1-4, with D unresolved. V lost 4 bases and J 8 bases, leaving 11 bases between the germline ends. This CDR3 comprises 13 residues. In germline, CDR1 is ENHRY, CDR2 SYGVKD. CDR3 region: CAISVGVGEKLFF. The CDR3 region has the DNA TGTGCCATCAGTGTTGGGGTAGGGGAAAAACTGTTTTTT.

The rearrangement joins TRBV27 to TRBJ1-2; D is ambiguous. CDR3 length: 15 residues. Germline CDR1 reads MNHEY; CDR2 reads SMNVEV (reference sequence). Between the trimmed V and J ends, which lost 5 bases and 5 bases, there was a span of 18 bases. CDR3 residues: CASSTLSDLVYGYTF. In DNA, the CDR3 is TGTGCCAGCAGTACCCTTTCCGACCTTGTGTATGGCTACACCTTC.

The chain links TRBV19 to TRBJ1-2; D is unclear. CDR1 and CDR2 (germline): LNHDA, SQIVND (reference sequence). This CDR3 region has 14 residues. V was trimmed by 10 bases and J by 0 bases, leaving 15 bases between them. As DNA, the CDR3 is TGTGCCACCACCGTCGGCAGTGCTAACTATGGCTACACCTTC. Its translation is CATTVGSANYGYTF.

J is TRBJ2-5 and V is TRBV5-4; TRBD1 matches 9 bases. Germline V gene lookup returns CDR1 SGHNT and CDR2 YYREEE (reference sequence). The CDR3 length is 15 residues. The junction had 10 bases not matched to a gene; V was cut back by 5 bases and J by 5 bases. The CDR3 region has the DNA TGTGCCAGCAGTCCTACAGGGGGCAAAGAGGAGACCCAGTACTTC. Translated, it gives CASSPTGGKEETQYF.

This CDR3 reads CASSPPGHADNEQFF. DNA of the CDR3: TGTGCCAGCAGCCCCCCGGGACACGCTGACAATGAGCAGTTCTTC. The chain has TRBV5-5 and TRBJ2-1, with a possible D match to TRBD1 (6 bases). The V end lost 4 bases, the J end lost 5 bases, and 16 bases lay between the germline ends. CDR1 is SGHKS, CDR2 YYEKEE, per germline (reference sequence). This CDR3 spans 15 amino acids.

This chain links TRBV9 with TRBJ1-1; TRBD1 is a possible D gene (6 bases). Deletions cut 4 bases from V and 3 bases from J, with 10 bases between. The CDR3 length is 13 residues. Germline V lookup: CDR1 SGDLS, CDR2 YYNGEE. CDR3 residues: CASSPGGYTEAFF. The CDR3 DNA follows: TGTGCCAGCAGCCCCGGGGGCTACACTGAAGCTTTCTTT.

The chain recombines TRBV29-1 with TRBJ1-2; possible D gene TRBD1, 6 bases. CDR3 length equals 13 residues. The germline gives CDR1 SQVTM, CDR2 ANQGSEA. With 6 bases removed from V and 5 bases from J, the gap between germline ends came to 16 bases. DNA for the CDR3: TGCAGCGTGATAGGGGGGACCGGGTATGGCTACACCTTC. It yields the protein CSVIGGTGYGYTF.

The chain's CDR3 is CASSPSTQETQYF. Here the CDR3 DNA reads TGTGCCAGCAGTCCGTCCACCCAAGAGACCCAGTACTTC. This chain uses TRBV6-5 with TRBJ2-5; no clear D gene. The CDR3 is made up of 13 amino acids. The V gene's germline CDR1 is MNHEY and CDR2 SVGAGI. V was pared by 5 bases and J by 1 base, with 8 bases between.

With regard to this clone: At one end, the junction sequence differs from germline, possibly due to a read error. The rearrangement joins TRBV7-7 to TRBJ2-7; possibly TRBD1 or TRBD2 for D (5 bases each). The CDR3 length is 15 residues. CDR1 is SSHAT, CDR2 FNYEAQ, per germline (reference sequence). CDR3 sequence reads: CASSPPGAADYEQYF. CDR3 in DNA: TGTGCTAGCAGCCCACCCGGGGCCGCTGACTACGAGCAGTACTTC.

V usage is TRBV5-1 and J usage is TRBJ1-1, with D possibly being TRBD1 (5 bases). This CDR3 comprises 13 residues. The germline V gene encodes CDR1 SGHRS and CDR2 YFSETQ. Between the trimmed V and J ends, which lost 7 bases and 1 base, there was a span of 11 bases. The CDR3 reads CASCQGTNTEAFF. CDR3 nucleotide sequence: TGCGCCAGCTGCCAGGGCACGAACACTGAAGCTTTCTTT.

The chain employs TRBV3-1 (or the pseudogene TRBV3-2) and TRBJ2-2; 8 bases match TRBD1. The J segment lost 4 bases and the V segment lost 4 bases, leaving 5 bases of the junction unmatched. This CDR3 contains 15 residues. Per germline, CDR1 LGHDT and CDR2 YNNKEL (reference sequence). For the CDR3, the DNA is TGTGCCAGCAGCCGCCGGGACAGGAGCACCGGGGAGCTGTTTTTT. Protein product: CASSRRDRSTGELFF.

The V gene is TRBV5-1, the J gene TRBJ2-7; the D is unclear. The CDR3 runs to 13 residues. CDR1 SGHRS and CDR2 YFSETQ come from the germline V gene. V was clipped by 0 bases and J by 1 base, with 5 bases between them. The CDR3 nucleotides read TGCGCCAGCAGCTTGGGCATTTCCTACGAGCAGTACTTC. Residues: CASSLGISYEQYF.

The gene calls are TRBV27 and TRBJ1-5, with D uncertain. Looked up from germline, CDR1 is MNHEY and CDR2 is SMNVEV (reference sequence). Deletions cut 8 bases from V and 5 bases from J, with 4 bases between. The CDR3 sequence is 10 residues long. Written as DNA, the CDR3 is TGTGCCAGCTTTTATCAGCCCCAGCATTTT. Protein sequence: CASFYQPQHF.